These T cell receptor beta chains were read from a single sample in a study of cytomegalovirus exposure and HLA in healthy donors. Clones were read by immunoSEQ multiplex PCR, and TCRdb kept only the in-frame ones, dropping some. The sample lists approximately 170,000 clones, about 90% occurring once. Sequences were obtained from PBMCs. These receptors were obtained from a woman between 18 and 30 years old in good health and CMV-seropositive. CDR3s include the opening cysteine and the closing phenylalanine or tryptophan. Fields, in order: CDR3 protein, CDR3 DNA, D gene, J gene, clone size, V gene. A D gene is named only where the DNA matches it firmly. Clone size is stated in some rows and not others, as once, few, many or a class when expanded.

CASSRTSGDPANTGELFF	TGTGCCAGCAGCCGGACTAGCGGGGACCCCGCGAACACCGGGGAGCTGTTTTTT	TRBD2	TRBJ2-2	-	TRBV5-5
CASSWGQGIETQYF	TGTGCCAGCAGCTGGGGACAGGGAATAGAGACCCAGTACTTC	TRBD1	TRBJ2-5	-	TRBV5-6
CASSLKGLRAGYTF	TGTGCCAGCAGTTTAAAGGGGTTAAGGGCTGGCTACACCTTC	-	TRBJ1-2	few	TRBV28
CAWTDQGVNEKLFF	TGTGCCTGGACCGACCAGGGGGTTAATGAAAAACTGTTTTTT	TRBD1	TRBJ1-4	-	TRBV30
CASTPGGEETQYF	TGTGCCAGCACGCCCGGGGGGGAAGAGACCCAGTACTTC	TRBD2	TRBJ2-5	-	TRBV28
CASSLVAHTEAFF	TGCGCCAGCAGCTTGGTAGCACACACTGAAGCTTTCTTT	-	TRBJ1-1	-	TRBV5-1
CASSSTLGQGSNEQFF	TGTGCCAGCTCATCAACGCTTGGACAGGGGAGCAATGAGCAGTTCTTC	TRBD1	TRBJ2-1	-	TRBV18
CASSYSSGGAGEKLFF	TGTGCCAGCAGTTACTCGTCAGGGGGCGCAGGCGAAAAACTGTTTTTT	TRBD1	TRBJ1-4	-	TRBV6-6
CAGSPTGDQPQHF	TGTGCCGGATCCCCGACAGGGGATCAGCCCCAGCATTTT	TRBD1	TRBJ1-5	few	TRBV6-6
CASSQDVRGINTEAFF	TGCGCCAGCAGCCAAGATGTACGAGGGATCAACACTGAAGCTTTCTTT	-	TRBJ1-1	-	TRBV4-3
CASKQGFSYEQYF	TGCGCCAGCAAGCAGGGGTTCTCCTACGAGCAGTACTTC	-	TRBJ2-7	-	TRBV5-1
CASSELADRQNGYTF	TGTGCCAGCAGCGAATTAGCGGATCGGCAGAATGGCTACACCTTC	-	TRBJ1-2	-	TRBV11-2
CATSRVLGAGYQPQHF	TGTGCCACCAGCAGAGTGCTAGGGGCGGGGTATCAGCCCCAGCATTTT	-	TRBJ1-5	-	TRBV15
CASTTSGIGYEQYF	TGTGCCAGCACGACTAGCGGGATAGGTTACGAGCAGTACTTC	TRBD2	TRBJ2-7	once	TRBV28
CASSDSGQGGYSRNTEAFF	TGTGCCAGCAGTGACTCAGGACAGGGGGGTTATTCGAGGAACACTGAAGCTTTCTTT	TRBD1	TRBJ1-1	once	TRBV6-4
CASSLARTSGGAGRYNEQFF	TGTGCCAGCAGCTTAGCCCGGACTAGCGGGGGGGCCGGACGTTACAATGAGCAGTTCTTC	TRBD2	TRBJ2-1	-	TRBV7-2
CASSRGTGVSYEQYF	TGTGCCAGCAGCCGAGGGACAGGGGTATCCTACGAGCAGTACTTC	TRBD1	TRBJ2-7	-	TRBV7-9
CASTLTSTDTQYF	TGTGCCAGCACCCTAACTAGCACAGATACGCAGTATTTT	-	TRBJ2-3	-	TRBV6-6
CASSSRPTGKETQYF	TGTGCCAGCAGTTCCCGACCCACAGGGAAAGAGACCCAGTACTTC	-	TRBJ2-5	-	TRBV27
CASSQGERPLTGVGYTF	TGTGCCAGCAGCCAGGGGGAGCGTCCGCTTACAGGGGTAGGCTACACCTTC	TRBD1	TRBJ1-2	-	TRBV5-4
CAWSPGYSNQPQHF	TGTGCCTGGTCCCCAGGTTATAGCAATCAGCCCCAGCATTTT	-	TRBJ1-5	-	TRBV30
CASSTRQDNQPQHF	TGTGCCAGCAGTACACGACAGGACAATCAGCCCCAGCATTTT	-	TRBJ1-5	-	TRBV28
CASSPPRAPGETQYF	TGTGCCAGCAGCCCCCCTAGAGCCCCGGGAGAGACCCAGTACTTC	-	TRBJ2-5	-	TRBV7-8
CASSIDGGETQYF	TGTGCCAGTAGTATAGACGGCGGAGAGACCCAGTACTTC	-	TRBJ2-5	once	TRBV19
CASSFTGTGERNTIYF	TGTGCCAGCAGCTTTACCGGGACAGGGGAAAGAAACACCATATATTTT	TRBD1	TRBJ1-3	once	TRBV11-2
CASRLGASGTDTQYF	TGTGCCAGCCGATTAGGGGCTAGCGGCACAGATACGCAGTATTTT	-	TRBJ2-3	-	TRBV6-5
CASSLEIGLAGVGGQETQYF	TGTGCCAGCAGCTTAGAAATAGGACTAGCGGGAGTAGGGGGGCAAGAGACCCAGTACTTC	TRBD2	TRBJ2-5	once	TRBV7-8
CASSLGTANYGYTF	TGTGCCAGCAGTTTGGGGACAGCAAACTATGGCTACACCTTC	TRBD1	TRBJ1-2	-	TRBV6-5
CASSVRSAGEQFF	TGTGCCAGCAGTGTGAGGTCGGCTGGTGAGCAGTTCTTC	-	TRBJ2-1	-	TRBV6-1
CASSPTSGGGELFF	TGTGCCAGCAGCCCGACTAGCGGGGGCGGGGAGCTGTTTTTT	TRBD2	TRBJ2-2	-	TRBV5-6
CASSLVAGGPSNEQFF	TGTGCCAGCAGTTTAGTAGCGGGAGGGCCCAGCAATGAGCAGTTCTTC	TRBD2	TRBJ2-1	-	TRBV28
CASSFLYRGRGRDTQYF	TGTGCCAGCAGCTTCCTTTACAGGGGGCGCGGGAGGGATACGCAGTATTTT	-	TRBJ2-3	-	TRBV7-9
CASMRRENSKETQYF	TGTGCCAGCATGCGACGGGAGAACTCCAAAGAGACCCAGTACTTC	-	TRBJ2-5	-	TRBV11-1
CASRGRGDQPQHF	TGCGCCAGCAGAGGCAGGGGGGATCAGCCCCAGCATTTT	TRBD1	TRBJ1-5	-	TRBV10-2
CASNLRRDTEAFF	TGTGCCAGTAACCTGAGGAGGGACACTGAAGCTTTCTTT	-	TRBJ1-1	-	TRBV19
CAISESGRERNQPQHF	TGTGCCATCAGTGAGTCGGGAAGGGAGCGCAATCAGCCCCAGCATTTT	-	TRBJ1-5	-	TRBV10-3
CASGLKQGRTEAFF	TGTGCCAGTGGACTGAAACAGGGGAGGACTGAAGCTTTCTTT	TRBD1	TRBJ1-1	-	TRBV19
CASSGTREGGTGELFF	TGTGCCAGCAGCGGAACTCGGGAGGGCGGCACCGGGGAGCTGTTTTTT	TRBD2	TRBJ2-2	-	TRBV9
CASSPSTGGYEQYF	TGTGCCAGCAGCCCTTCGACAGGGGGCTACGAGCAGTACTTC	TRBD1	TRBJ2-7	-	TRBV7-9
CASSPPPRLAGDYEQYF	TGTGCCAGCAGTCCCCCCCCTCGACTAGCGGGAGATTACGAGCAGTACTTC	TRBD2	TRBJ2-7	-	TRBV27
CASSPRTSYEQYF	TGTGCCAGCAGTCCCCGGACTAGCTACGAGCAGTACTTC	TRBD2	TRBJ2-7	-	TRBV6-5
CASSLALTGTDTQYF	TGTGCCAGCAGCTTAGCGCTTACGGGCACAGATACGCAGTATTTT	-	TRBJ2-3	-	TRBV7-9
CASSEIEGAEQFF	TGTGCCAGCAGTGAAATTGAGGGGGCGGAGCAGTTCTTC	TRBD1	TRBJ2-1	-	TRBV25-1
CASRRLAGGDEKLFF	TGTGCCAGCAGGCGTCTGGCAGGGGGCGATGAAAAACTGTTTTTT	TRBD1	TRBJ1-4	-	TRBV6-5
CASSLGQGDEQYF	TGTGCCAGCAGCCTCGGACAGGGAGACGAGCAGTACTTC	TRBD1	TRBJ2-7	-	TRBV9
CASSLSGGETQYF	TGTGCCAGCAGCTTATCGGGTGGAGAGACCCAGTACTTC	-	TRBJ2-5	-	TRBV11-2